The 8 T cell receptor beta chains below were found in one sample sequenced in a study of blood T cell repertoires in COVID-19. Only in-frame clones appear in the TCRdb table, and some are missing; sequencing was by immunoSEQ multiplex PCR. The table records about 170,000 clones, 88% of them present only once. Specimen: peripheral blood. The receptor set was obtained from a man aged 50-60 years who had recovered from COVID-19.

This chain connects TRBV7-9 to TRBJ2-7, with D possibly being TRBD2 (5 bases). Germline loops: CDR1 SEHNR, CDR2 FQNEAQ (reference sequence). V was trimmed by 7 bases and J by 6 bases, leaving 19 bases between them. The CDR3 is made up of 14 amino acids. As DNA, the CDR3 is TGTGCCAGCACCCTGGAGGTTGCTTCCGGCGAGCAGTACTTC. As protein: CASTLEVASGEQYF.

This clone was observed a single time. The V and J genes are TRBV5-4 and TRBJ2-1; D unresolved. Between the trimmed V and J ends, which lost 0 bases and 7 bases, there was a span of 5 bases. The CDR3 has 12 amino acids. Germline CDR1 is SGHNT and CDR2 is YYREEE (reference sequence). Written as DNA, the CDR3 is TGTGCCAGCAGCTTGGACATAAATGAGCAGTTCTTC. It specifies CASSLDINEQFF.

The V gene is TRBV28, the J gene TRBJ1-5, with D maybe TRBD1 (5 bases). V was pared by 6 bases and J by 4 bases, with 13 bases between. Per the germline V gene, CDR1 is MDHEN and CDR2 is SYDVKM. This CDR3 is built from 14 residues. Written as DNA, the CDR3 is TGTGCCAGCAGGAATCTCCGGGGGAATCAGCCCCAGCATTTT. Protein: CASRNLRGNQPQHF.

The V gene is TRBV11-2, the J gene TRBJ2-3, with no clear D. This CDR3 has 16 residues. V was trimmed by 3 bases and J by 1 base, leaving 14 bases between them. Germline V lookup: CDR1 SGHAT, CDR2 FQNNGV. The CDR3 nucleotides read TGTGCCAGCAGCTTCCCTTCAGGCCCGGGCACAGATACGCAGTATTTT. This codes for CASSFPSGPGTDTQYF.

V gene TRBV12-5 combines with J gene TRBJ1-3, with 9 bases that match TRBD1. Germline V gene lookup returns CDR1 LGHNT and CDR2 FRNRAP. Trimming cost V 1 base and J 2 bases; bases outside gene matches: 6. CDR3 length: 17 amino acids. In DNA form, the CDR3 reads TGTGCTAGTGGTTTGGGGACGGACAGGGGCGCTGGAAACACCATATATTTT. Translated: CASGLGTDRGAGNTIYF.

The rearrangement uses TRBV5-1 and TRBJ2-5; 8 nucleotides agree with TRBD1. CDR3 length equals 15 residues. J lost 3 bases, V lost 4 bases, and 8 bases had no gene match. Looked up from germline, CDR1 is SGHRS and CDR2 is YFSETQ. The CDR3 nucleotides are TGCGCCAGCAGCGTGTACAGGGGGTTGAAAGAGACCCAGTACTTC. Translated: CASSVYRGLKETQYF.

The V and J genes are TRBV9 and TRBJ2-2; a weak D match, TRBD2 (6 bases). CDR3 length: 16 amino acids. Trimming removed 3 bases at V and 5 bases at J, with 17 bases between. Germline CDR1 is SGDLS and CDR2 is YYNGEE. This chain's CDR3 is CASSALTGLTTGELFF. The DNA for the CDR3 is TGTGCCAGCAGCGCCCTTACAGGACTAACAACCGGGGAGCTGTTTTTT.

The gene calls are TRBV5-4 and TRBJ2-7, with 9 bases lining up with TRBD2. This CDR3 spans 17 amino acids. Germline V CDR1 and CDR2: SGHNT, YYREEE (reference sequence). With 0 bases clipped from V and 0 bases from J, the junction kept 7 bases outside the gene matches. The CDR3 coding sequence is TGTGCCAGCAGCTTGGTTGCCGGCGGGGGGGCCTCCTACGAGCAGTACTTC. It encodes CASSLVAGGGASYEQYF.